The 18 T cell receptor beta chains below come from one sample, sequenced in a study of T cell responses to AZD1222 COVID-19 vaccine. The data were produced by immunoSEQ multiplex PCR, yet TCRdb's version contains in-frame clones alone and is incomplete. There are more than 95,000 clones in the sample; about 90% occur only once, and 6.5% to 8.5% lies in the top ten. The source material was peripheral blood, sampled on day 0 of AZD1222 vaccination. The source of these receptors is an adult in good health.

V usage is TRBV5-4 and J usage is TRBJ2-5; 7 bases fit TRBD1. Germline V gives CDR1 SGHNT, CDR2 YYREEE (reference sequence). The junction had 9 bases not matched to a gene; V was cut back by 5 bases and J by 5 bases. The CDR3 contains 14 residues. CDR3 DNA sequence: TGTGCCAGCAGTCTACAGGGGTGGCAGGAGACCCAGTACTTC. Translated: CASSLQGWQETQYF.

This chain joins TRBV6-4 and TRBJ2-2, with a tentative D call TRBD1 (5 bases). V was trimmed by 4 bases and J by 5 bases, leaving 11 bases between them. Per germline, CDR1 MRHNA and CDR2 SNTAGT. The CDR3 has 14 amino acids. CDR3 coding DNA: TGTGCCAGCAGTGCGGAGACAGCGACCGGGGAGCTGTTTTTT. Its protein product is CASSAETATGELFF.

This chain connects TRBV7-9 to TRBJ2-1, with D unclear. Germline V CDR1 and CDR2: SEHNR, FQNEAQ (reference sequence). The CDR3 spans 14 residues. With 1 base removed from V and 4 bases from J, the gap between germline ends came to 8 bases. The CDR3 reads CASSLGPGYNEQFF. CDR3 in DNA: TGTGCCAGCAGCTTAGGGCCGGGTTACAATGAGCAGTTCTTC.

CDR3 region: CASGTGEATEAFF. For the CDR3, the DNA is TGTGCCAGCGGGACAGGGGAGGCCACTGAAGCTTTCTTT. The chain couples TRBV6-5 to TRBJ1-1, with 10 nucleotides matching TRBD1. Germline CDR1 is MNHEY and CDR2 is SVGAGI. The CDR3 has 13 residues. With 8 bases clipped from V and 4 bases from J, the junction kept 4 bases outside the gene matches.

The CDR3 DNA reads as TGTGCCAGCAGCGGGACTCGACAAGCAGACTATGGCTACACCTTC. It translates to CASSGTRQADYGYTF. V gene TRBV2 combines with J gene TRBJ1-2; TRBD1 is a possible D gene (5 bases). CDR1 is SNHLY and CDR2 is FYNNEI in the germline V gene. The CDR3 is made up of 15 amino acids. V lost 6 bases to trimming and J lost 3 bases, with 17 bases between them.

V gene TRBV7-3 combines with J gene TRBJ2-1, with 8 positions matching TRBD2. This CDR3 is 15 amino acids long. CDR1 is SGHTA and CDR2 is FQGTGA in the germline V gene. The ends lost 4 bases at V and 2 bases at J; junction bases unmatched: 4. The CDR3 DNA reads as TGTGCCAGCAGCTCGTTAGCGGGGACCTACAATGAGCAGTTCTTC. It translates to CASSSLAGTYNEQFF. Together with reference TRBV7-3 and TRBJ2-1, the CDR3 gives the full variable domain: GAGVSQTPSNKVTEKGKYVELRCDPISGHTALYWYRQSLGQGPEFLIYFQGTGAADDSGLPNDRFFAVRPEGSVSTLKIQRTERGDSAVYLCASSSLAGTYNEQFFGPGTRLTVL.

V is TRBV12-3 or TRBV12-4 and J is TRBJ1-2; no definite D call. V was clipped by 5 bases and J by 5 bases, with 9 bases between them. The CDR3 contains 12 residues. The CDR3 coding sequence is TGTGCCAGCAGTCCCCATCGGTATGGCTACACCTTC. Its protein product is CASSPHRYGYTF.

The rearrangement links TRBV2 to TRBJ1-4, with a possible D match to TRBD1 (5 bases). V gave up 7 bases and J gave up 8 bases, with 11 bases separating them. Germline V CDR1 and CDR2: SNHLY, FYNNEI. CDR3 length: 12 amino acids. CDR3 in DNA: TGTGCCAGCACGGGGGAGACAGAAAAACTGTTTTTT. It translates to CASTGETEKLFF.

This clone has only one observation. The chain couples TRBV6-5 to TRBJ1-1, with D uncertain. There are 15 residues in the CDR3. The V gene lost 0 bases and the J gene lost 4 bases, with 12 bases spanning the gap. From germline, CDR1 is MNHEY and CDR2 SVGAGI. The chain's CDR3 is CASSYSLGGGTEAFF. CDR3 DNA: TGTGCCAGCAGTTACTCATTGGGAGGAGGCACTGAAGCTTTCTTT.

The V and J genes are TRBV11-3 and TRBJ2-3; D is uncertain. CDR1 is SGHNT, CDR2 YENEEA, per germline. The CDR3 length is 14 residues. Trimming stripped 5 bases from V and 1 base from J, with 10 bases between. In DNA form, the CDR3 reads TGTGCCAGCAGCCCTCATAAGGGCACAGATACGCAGTATTTT. Protein product: CASSPHKGTDTQYF.

The V call is TRBV28, the J call TRBJ1-5; TRBD1 might be the D (6 bases). Germline CDR1 is MDHEN and CDR2 is SYDVKM. Trimming took off 10 bases at V and 6 bases at J, with 19 bases between the two ends. This CDR3 spans 14 amino acids. The CDR3 is CATRGSGARQPQHF. CDR3 sequence (DNA): TGTGCCACCCGGGGGTCGGGGGCACGTCAGCCCCAGCATTTT.

This clone was recorded only once. This sequence joins TRBV20-1 and TRBJ1-4; the D is unclear. Trimming pared 3 bases from V and 8 bases from J, leaving 16 bases between. The CDR3 runs 14 residues. The germline V gene has CDR1 DFQATT and CDR2 SNEGSKA (reference sequence). The CDR3: CSASVASKGEKLFF. For the CDR3, the DNA is TGCAGTGCTAGTGTGGCAAGCAAAGGGGAAAAACTGTTTTTT.

This chain links TRBV7-6 with TRBJ2-1, with 10 bases identical to TRBD2. Trimming cost V 6 bases and J 4 bases; bases outside gene matches: 3. The length of the CDR3 is 14 residues. CDR1 and CDR2 (germline): SGHVS, FNYEAQ. The CDR3 loop is CASSTSGKYNEQFF. The CDR3 coding sequence is TGTGCCAGCAGTACTAGCGGGAAATACAATGAGCAGTTCTTC.

The chain has TRBV7-2 and TRBJ2-3; 14 bases agree with TRBD2. V gave up 4 bases and J gave up 5 bases; unmatched junction bases: 11. The V gene's germline CDR1 is SGHTA and CDR2 FQGNSA. The CDR3 has 18 residues. The CDR3: CASSYGTSGRRRGDTQYF. In nucleotides, the CDR3 is TGTGCCAGCAGCTACGGGACTAGCGGGAGAAGGAGGGGAGATACGCAGTATTTT.

The chain links TRBV11-1 to TRBJ2-5; D is unclear. V gave up 5 bases and J gave up 3 bases, with 10 bases separating them. CDR1 and CDR2 (germline): SGHAT, FQDESV (reference sequence). The CDR3 is 13 residues long. The CDR3 protein is CASSPRVEETQYF. In DNA form, the CDR3 reads TGTGCCAGCAGCCCCCGGGTAGAAGAGACCCAGTACTTC.

The CDR3 nucleotides are TGTGCCACTAATAACGTGGCTTTCGGAGCAGATACGCAGTATTTT. Protein: CATNNVAFGADTQYF. The chain links TRBV27 to TRBJ2-3; D gene ambiguous. The germline V and J ends were trimmed by 10 bases and 4 bases, with 21 bases remaining between them. The CDR3 contains 15 residues. The germline V gene encodes CDR1 MNHEY and CDR2 SMNVEV (reference sequence).

The chain has TRBV6-5 and TRBJ1-1; D is unclear. CDR3 size: 14 residues. Trimming removed 0 bases at V and 5 bases at J, with 10 bases between. Per germline, CDR1 MNHEY and CDR2 SVGAGI. CDR3 DNA: TGTGCCAGCAGTTACTCGATCAGTCGAACTGAAGCTTTCTTT. Encoded protein: CASSYSISRTEAFF.

The rearrangement links TRBV30 to TRBJ1-2; possibly TRBD1 for D (5 bases). Germline CDR1 GTSNPN, CDR2 SVGIG (reference sequence). CDR3 length equals 15 residues. Trimming took 3 bases from V and 4 from J, leaving 18 bases between them. The CDR3 loop is CAWSAPARGSYGYTF. The CDR3 DNA follows: TGTGCCTGGAGCGCCCCTGCGCGGGGGAGCTATGGCTACACCTTC.